This TCR beta chain was retrieved from a study of control samples from healthy donors and cancer patients. Sequencing was performed with immunoSEQ multiplex PCR; in TCRdb, only in-frame clones are kept and a portion is missing. The profile shows about 270,000 clones, approximately 80% of them singletons. Trimming removed 4 bases at V and 8 bases at J, with 17 bases between. CDR1 MDHEN and CDR2 SYDVKM come from the germline V gene. The CDR3 is 14 residues long. The chain couples TRBV28 to TRBJ1-2; possible D gene TRBD1, 5 bases. The sequence derives from an older woman with lung cancer. The material sequenced was PBMCs. DNA for the CDR3: TGTGCCAGCAGTTCCCCGGGACCCCCTAACGGCTACACCTTC. Its translation is CASSSPGPPNGYTF.